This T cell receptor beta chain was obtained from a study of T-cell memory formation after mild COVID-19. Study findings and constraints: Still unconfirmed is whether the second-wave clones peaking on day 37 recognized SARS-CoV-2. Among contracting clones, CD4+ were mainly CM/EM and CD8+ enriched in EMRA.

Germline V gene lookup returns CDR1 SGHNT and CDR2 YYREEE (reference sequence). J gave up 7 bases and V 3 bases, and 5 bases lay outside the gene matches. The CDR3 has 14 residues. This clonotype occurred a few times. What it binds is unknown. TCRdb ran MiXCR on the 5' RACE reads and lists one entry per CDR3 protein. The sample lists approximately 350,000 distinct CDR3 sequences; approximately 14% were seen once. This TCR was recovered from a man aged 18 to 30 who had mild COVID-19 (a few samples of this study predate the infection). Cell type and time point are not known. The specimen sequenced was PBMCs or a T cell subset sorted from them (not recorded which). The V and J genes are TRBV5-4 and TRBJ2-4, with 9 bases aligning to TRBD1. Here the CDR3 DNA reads TGTGCCAGCAGCTCGAGACAGGGGGGGAACATTCAGTACTTC. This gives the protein CASSSRQGGNIQYF.